The clone carrying this T cell receptor (beta chain) was found a few times. The target antigen is unknown. TCRdb processed the 5' RACE reads anew with MiXCR; each CDR3 protein has one entry. The table shows about 110,000 distinct CDR3 sequences, with 22% occurring only once. These data belong to a study of T-cell memory formation after mild COVID-19. General study points: Chiefly within CM and EM were the contracting CD4+ clones; CD8+ ones were within EMRA.

Sample: PBMCs or a T cell subset sorted from them (not recorded which). The receptor was derived from a man aged 18 to 35 who had mild COVID-19 (a few samples of this study predate the infection). Cell type and time point are not known.

CDR3 nucleotides: TGTGCCAGCAGTTACATCAGGGCGACAGATACGCAGTATTTT. Protein sequence: CASSYIRATDTQYF. The chain employs TRBV6-5 and TRBJ2-3; possible D gene TRBD1, 5 bases. The CDR3 length is 14 residues. Germline assignment: CDR1 MNHEY and CDR2 SVGAGI. V gave up 2 bases and J gave up 3 bases, with 9 bases separating them.